The text below deals with one TCR beta chain. Its target is unknown. This entry belongs to a study of cytomegalovirus exposure and HLA in healthy donors. Whole-study results and caveats: As was reported, the HLA-A and HLA-B alleles of most subjects were accurately predicted from TCR beta sequences.

The study ran its PCR with 60 Vbeta and 13 Jbeta primers. Produced via immunoSEQ multiplex PCR; TCRdb's table is partial and in-frame only. The sample yields around 150,000 clones, around 84% seen once. V dropped 0 bases and J dropped 4; count of bases not matched to a gene: 13. Germline lookup yields CDR1 MGHRA and CDR2 YSYEKL. The CDR3 loop spans 19 amino acids. The rearrangement joins TRBV4-1 to TRBJ2-1, with 9 nucleotides matching TRBD1. The sequencing input was PBMCs. The source is a woman aged 40 to 49 in good health and CMV-seronegative. The CDR3 sequence: CASSQDYRIRTGAYNEQFF. Here the CDR3 DNA reads TGCGCCAGCAGCCAAGACTACCGGATCAGGACAGGGGCATACAATGAGCAGTTCTTC.